This paragraph covers one TCR beta chain sequence. CDR1 and CDR2 (germline): SGHRS, YFSETQ. The V segment lost 2 bases and the J segment 2 bases; nucleotides outside the gene matches: 12. The CDR3 is 18 amino acids. The assay was immunoSEQ multiplex PCR, and TCRdb's table has in-frame clones only and misses some. The profile shows 160,000 or so clones, approximately 80% of them singletons. The data originate from a study of blood T cell repertoires in COVID-19. This receptor was identified in a woman older than 75 with acute or convalescent COVID-19. Sequencing input: peripheral blood. This sequence joins TRBV5-1 and TRBJ1-4; 7 nucleotides line up with TRBD1. The DNA of the CDR3 is TGCGCCAGCAGCTTAGGGGGCCACAGCCGATCCACTAATGAAAAACTGTTTTTT. Its translation is CASSLGGHSRSTNEKLFF. Filled out from reference TRBV5-1 and TRBJ1-4, the complete variable domain reads KAGVTQTPRYLIKTRGQQVTLSCSPISGHRSVSWYQQTPGQGLQFLFEYFSETQRNKGNFPGRFSGRQFSNSRSEMNVSTLELGDSALYLCASSLGGHSRSTNEKLFFGSGTQLSVL.